The present T cell receptor beta chain was sequenced within a study of regulatory T cells in long-lasting Graves disease. Construction of the TCR beta libraries employed iRepertoire HTBI primers in conjunction with Arm-PCR of CDR3 regions. TCRdb recomputed calls from the multiplex PCR reads with MiXCR, one row per CDR3 protein. The sample yields a few hundred thousand distinct CDR3 sequences, 23% seen once. Trimming left V 1 base short and J 5 bases short, with 12 bases between. Germline V gives CDR1 DFQATT, CDR2 SNEGSKA (reference sequence). The CDR3 consists of 13 residues. The time point: persistent/refractory GD, antithyroid drugs over 5 years with positive TRAb. The TCR library was made from RNA that had been extracted from PBMCs in TRIzol.

The TCR originated in a female donor with Graves disease. The sequencing here drew on peripheral blood mononuclear cells (PBMCs), taken when the disease was refractory, from a patient treated with antithyroid drugs. This chain links TRBV20-1 with TRBJ2-7, with D possibly TRBD2 on 5 matching bases. The CDR3 sequence is CSARVQDSNEQYF. In DNA form, the CDR3 reads TGCAGTGCTAGAGTCCAGGACTCGAACGAGCAGTACTTC.